Reported below is one T cell receptor (beta chain). This clonotype was seen at least ten times. Which antigen it targets is not known. No base quality values were provided; no much bigger clone lies one nucleotide off. From cysteine to phenylalanine, the CDR3 is 15 amino acids long. Left in the record is the CDR3 DNA by itself, 45 bases read in frame from the first base. Clipping removes 4 bases from V and 0 bases from J, with 4 as the unmatched junction base count. The germline V gene yields SGHDT for CDR1 and YYEEEE for CDR2. Libraries were built with multiplex PCR. TCRdb names Illumina HiSeq 4000 as the instrument used. TCR beta libraries were built with iRepertoire HTBI primers and Arm-PCR amplification of CDR3 regions. PCR products were gel purified before sequencing. Under the source paper's analysis protocol: A total of roughly 65 TRBV and some 15 TRBJ segments were identified across samples and were used for gene usage analysis of CDR3 amino acid clonotypes. COPE and FqMerger were used to merge the filtered high-quality paired reads into contigs. BLAST was used to align contigs to IMGT TRBV, TRBD and TRBJ reference genes, and CDR3 was defined according to IMGT. Clonotypes above 0.1% frequency were classified as highly expanded clones. Shannon entropy was used to measure repertoire diversity, and the Gini coefficient was used to measure V-J evenness. A clonotype was considered public if more than one individual shared it. TCRdb took the public reads, trimmed them with fastp at Q25, ran MiXCR for clone calling and kept in-frame beta chains. All rows with the same CDR3 protein become a single entry with the most common DNA and genes. The V and J calls, along with clone size, are taken from TCRdb and not from the paper's own processing. Recorded for this sample are about 380,000 distinct CDR3 sequences; around 15% of them occurred a single time. In total, the top ten clones hold about 24% of the sample.

The entry originates in a study of regulatory T cells in long-lasting Graves disease (dated by TCRdb to the early 2020s). The study in broad terms: In the newly diagnosed Graves' disease group, patients had been taking antithyroid drugs for less than 3 months. Persistent Graves' disease patients were compared with newly diagnosed Graves' disease patients by peripheral blood TCR sequencing and RNA sequencing. The study took place in China and was registered as a clinical trial. TCR sequencing covered 13 persistent and some 20 newly diagnosed Graves' disease patients, about 35 samples in total. Study-wide findings and limitations: Compared with newly diagnosed patients, patients with persistent Graves' disease had lower TCR Shannon entropy and fewer highly expanded clones, which suggests clonal expansion. A larger number of public clonotypes was shared among persistent patients (around 3,000) than among newly diagnosed patients (over 850). Only peripheral blood was studied, because thyroid tissue, the primary lesion, was inaccessible. Sequencing and analysis were limited to the TCR beta chain. Persistent disease showed preferential use of TRBV28, TRBJ1-2 and TRBJ2-5, whereas newly diagnosed disease favored TRBV20-1 and TRBJ2-1. As a limitation, the authors acknowledged that the small sample size may reduce accuracy.

The time point label, read with the paper, signifies: newly diagnosed GD, antithyroid drugs for less than 3 months. For both TCR sequencing and RNA sequencing, RNA was extracted from PBMCs using TRIzol. The diagnosis of Graves' disease was made according to American Thyroid Association guidelines. Patients for the study were recruited at an endocrinology department in Xi'an, China. Each patient gave 7 to 9.5 milliliters of peripheral blood, collected in an EDTA anticoagulant tube. Ficoll Paque Plus density gradient separation was used to isolate PBMCs, and no further T cell sorting was done. RNA quality was checked with an Agilent 2100 Bioanalyzer and agarose gel, and concentration with a NanoDrop 2000.

The rearranged chain carries TRBV5-6 and TRBJ2-1; the junction holds 7 bases that match TRBD1. The sequencing used peripheral blood mononuclear cells (PBMCs), collected at new diagnosis, from a patient treated with antithyroid drugs. This receptor was identified in a female donor with Graves disease. The encoded CDR3 is CASSRGQSSYNEQFF. At the DNA level, the sequence is TGTGCCAGCAGCCGGGGACAGAGCTCCTACAATGAGCAGTTCTTC.